This TCR beta chain came from a study of shared clonotypes between healthy human individuals. Germline loops: CDR1 SGHRS, CDR2 YFSETQ. The CDR3 totals 15 residues. The V gene end was trimmed by 0 bases and the J gene end by 8 bases; junction bases not matched to a gene: 7. The table came from immunoSEQ multiplex PCR; TCRdb's copy has only in-frame clones and leaves some out. The data show 2 million to 2.5 million clones, 90% to 95% seen once. The V and J genes are TRBV5-1 and TRBJ1-4; the match to TRBD1 covers 7 bases. This receptor was taken from a young man in good health. The sample taken for sequencing was naive CD4+ T cells sorted from blood. As for subset: CD45RA+ positively selected. CDR3 sequence: CASSLADREGEKLFF. CDR3 DNA: TGCGCCAGCAGCTTGGCCGACAGGGAAGGAGAAAAACTGTTTTTT.